A selection of T cell receptor beta chains follows, all from one sample in a study of T cells in Graves' hyperthyroidism and ophthalmopathy. One entry per CDR3 protein, called by TCRdb with MiXCR from the multiplex PCR reads. The sample comprises about 700,000 distinct CDR3 sequences, 13% to 15% of which are singletons, and roughly 10% rests with the top ten. The sequencing sample was made of blood. Receptors originate from a young woman with Graves' hyperthyroidism. Both conserved end residues are part of each CDR3. The D gene is left open where the match is weak. Clone size, where shown, is once, few, many, or a class for clones that have expanded.

clone size	J gene	V gene	D gene	CDR3 protein	CDR3 DNA
NA	TRBJ2-5	TRBV24-1	NA	CATSKGRQETQYF	TGTGCCACCAGTAAGGGACGACAAGAGACCCAGTACTTC
NA	TRBJ1-2	TRBV5-6	NA	CASSSDRSLPGYTF	TGTGCCAGCAGCTCAGACAGGAGCCTCCCTGGCTACACCTTC
NA	TRBJ2-4	TRBV24-1	NA	CATSDPGAQGHAKNIQYF	TGTGCCACCAGTGACCCGGGGGCGCAAGGTCATGCCAAAAACATTCAGTACTTC
many	TRBJ2-7	TRBV30	NA	CACITISSYEQYF	TGTGCCTGCATAACAATCAGCTCCTACGAGCAGTACTTC
NA	TRBJ1-4	TRBV12-3/TRBV12-4	TRBD1	CASSSLGQGELGEKLFF	TGTGCCAGCAGTTCGCTGGGACAGGGGGAGTTAGGGGAAAAACTGTTTTTT
medium-sized	TRBJ2-5	TRBV28	NA	CASSPYRLRDILQETQYF	TGTGCCAGCAGTCCATACCGTCTACGGGACATCCTTCAAGAGACCCAGTACTTC
many	TRBJ2-7	TRBV6-1	TRBD2	CASTRGSGGSYEQYF	TGTGCCAGCACCCGAGGATCGGGAGGGTCCTACGAGCAGTACTTC
NA	TRBJ2-7	TRBV20-1	TRBD2	CSATSGTSGRVGGPIPQQYF	TGCAGTGCTACCTCCGGGACTAGCGGGAGGGTTGGGGGGCCCATCCCACAGCAGTACTTC
many	TRBJ1-2	TRBV6-1	NA	CASSEQGTINYGYTF	TGTGCCAGCAGTGAACAGGGGACTATTAACTATGGCTACACCTTC
many	TRBJ2-1	TRBV11-2	TRBD2	CASSLGREGDNEQFF	TGTGCCAGCAGCTTGGGGCGGGAGGGAGACAATGAGCAGTTCTTC
few	TRBJ2-5	TRBV30	NA	CAWSIMGETQYF	TGTGCCTGGAGTATCATGGGAGAGACCCAGTACTTC
NA	TRBJ2-4	TRBV12-3/TRBV12-4	NA	CASSYPSTVQNIQYF	TGTGCCAGCAGCTACCCAAGTACGGTCCAAAACATTCAGTACTTC
few	TRBJ2-6	TRBV5-1	NA	CASSLGRTSGANVLTF	TGCGCCAGCAGCTTGGGACGGACTTCTGGGGCCAACGTCCTGACTTTC
many	TRBJ1-2	TRBV27	TRBD1	CASNRQVDRGHGYTF	TGTGCCAGCAACCGCCAAGTGGACAGGGGACATGGCTACACCTTC
few	TRBJ2-5	TRBV19	TRBD2	CASSIFWTSGMEEETQYF	TGTGCCAGTAGTATATTCTGGACTAGCGGGATGGAAGAAGAGACCCAGTACTTC
NA	TRBJ2-1	TRBV10-3	TRBD2	CAISDSGRANEQFF	TGTGCCATCAGTGATTCCGGGAGGGCAAATGAGCAGTTCTTC
many	TRBJ2-5	TRBV11-2	TRBD2	CASSFFSGRNQETQYF	TGTGCCAGCAGCTTCTTTAGCGGGAGAAACCAAGAGACCCAGTACTTC
many	TRBJ2-5	TRBV6-1	NA	CASSGDVQSGAQYF	TGTGCCAGCAGTGGCGACGTACAATCGGGGGCCCAGTACTTC
few	TRBJ2-5	TRBV6-5	NA	CASSYQDDQETQYF	TGTGCCAGCAGTTACCAGGACGACCAAGAGACCCAGTACTTC
many	TRBJ1-1	TRBV2	NA	CATEGGGGPNTEAFF	TGTGCCACCGAAGGGGGGGGGGGGCCGAACACTGAAGCTTTCTTT
NA	TRBJ1-2	TRBV6-1	NA	CASSVRDSQHGYTF	TGTGCCAGCAGTGTCCGGGACTCCCAACATGGCTACACCTTC
few	TRBJ2-7	TRBV30	TRBD2	CAWSISGSNSYEQYF	TGTGCCTGGAGTATCAGCGGGAGCAATTCCTACGAGCAGTACTTC
many	TRBJ2-5	TRBV20-1	TRBD2	CSASRTSGRFRGTQYF	TGCAGTGCTTCACGGACTAGCGGGAGGTTTCGTGGGACCCAGTACTTC
NA	TRBJ2-5	TRBV11-2	TRBD2	CASSLQGLAGVGETQYF	TGTGCCAGCAGCTTACAGGGACTAGCGGGAGTCGGGGAGACCCAGTACTTC
NA	TRBJ2-1	TRBV13	NA	CASSYGPVYPFF	TGTGCCAGCAGCTACGGACCCGTATATCCGTTCTTC
many	TRBJ2-7	TRBV7-8	NA	CASSLRRAYEQYF	TGTGCCAGCAGCTTACGCAGGGCCTACGAGCAGTACTTC
few	TRBJ2-1	TRBV2	NA	CASSRVRWGEQFF	TGCGCCAGCAGTCGGGTGAGGTGGGGTGAGCAGTTCTTC
few	TRBJ1-1	TRBV19	TRBD1	CASNAGTAANTEAFF	TGTGCCAGTAATGCCGGGACAGCTGCGAACACTGAAGCTTTCTTT
NA	TRBJ1-6	TRBV27	NA	CASISRAPGGSYNSPLHF	TGTGCCAGCATTTCTAGGGCCCCCGGCGGCTCCTATAATTCACCCCTCCACTTT
few	TRBJ2-5	TRBV6-2/TRBV6-3	NA	CASSYSIDRQVEETQYF	TGTGCCAGCAGTTACTCGATTGACCGACAGGTTGAGGAGACCCAGTACTTC
many	TRBJ2-7	TRBV11-2	NA	CASSRPWRMSYEQYF	TGTGCCAGCAGCCGCCCCTGGCGGATGTCCTACGAGCAGTACTTC
many	TRBJ2-7	TRBV7-2	NA	CASSLNRNYEQYF	TGTGCCAGCAGCTTAAACCGAAACTACGAGCAGTACTTC
many	TRBJ2-5	TRBV29-1	TRBD2	CSVTPPGLAGGETQYF	TGCAGCGTCACACCACCGGGACTAGCGGGTGGGGAGACCCAGTACTTC
many	TRBJ2-3	TRBV7-3	NA	CASSLGPGGRDTQYF	TGTGCCAGCAGCTTAGGCCCCGGGGGGCGGGATACGCAGTATTTT
NA	TRBJ2-5	TRBV4-1	TRBD2	CASSLWGGASGQETQYF	TGCGCCAGCAGCCTGTGGGGCGGGGCTAGCGGACAAGAGACCCAGTACTTC
many	TRBJ2-5	TRBV10-3	TRBD1	CAISETGQDPQETQYF	TGTGCCATCAGTGAGACCGGACAGGACCCCCAAGAGACCCAGTACTTC
many	TRBJ2-1	TRBV3-1	TRBD2	CASSQRTTSADNEQFF	TGTGCCAGCAGCCAAAGGACGACTAGCGCAGACAATGAGCAGTTCTTC